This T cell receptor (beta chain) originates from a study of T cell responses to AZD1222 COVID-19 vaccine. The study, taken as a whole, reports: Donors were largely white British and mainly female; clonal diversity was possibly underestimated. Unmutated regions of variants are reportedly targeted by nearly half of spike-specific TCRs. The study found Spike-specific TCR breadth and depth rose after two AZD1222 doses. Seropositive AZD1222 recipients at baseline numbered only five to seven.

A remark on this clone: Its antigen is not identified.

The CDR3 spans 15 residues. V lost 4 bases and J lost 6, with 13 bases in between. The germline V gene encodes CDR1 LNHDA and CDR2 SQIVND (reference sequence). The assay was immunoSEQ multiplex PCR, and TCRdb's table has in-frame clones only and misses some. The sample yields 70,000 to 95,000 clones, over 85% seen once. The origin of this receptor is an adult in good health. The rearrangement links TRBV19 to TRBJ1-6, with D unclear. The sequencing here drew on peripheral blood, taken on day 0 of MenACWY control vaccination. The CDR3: CASSTSRQLNSPLHF. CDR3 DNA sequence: TGTGCCAGTAGTACCAGCAGGCAGCTTAATTCACCCCTCCACTTT. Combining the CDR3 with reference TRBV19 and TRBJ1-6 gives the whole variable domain DGGITQSPKYLFRKEGQNVTLSCEQNLNHDAMYWYRQDPGQGLRLIYYSQIVNDFQKGDIAEGYSVSREKKESFPLTVTSAQKNPTAFYLCASSTSRQLNSPLHFGNGTRLTVT.